Each of the 20 T cell receptor beta chains below was sequenced from the same sample in a study of CD4 T cells in relation to SARS-CoV-2 and coronaviruses. Assay: immunoSEQ multiplex PCR; the TCRdb copy retains only in-frame clones and omits some. The data contain around 12,000 clones, around four fifths of them singletons. Their target antigens are unknown. CD4+ T cells from unexposed donors were obtained before the COVID-19 pandemic (2011-2018). CD4+ T cells were isolated from the cells after around 9 days of culture. The sample taken for sequencing was CD4+ T cells from PBMCs, cultured in vitro. These receptors all come from a human donor in good health.

The V call is TRBV10-3, the J call TRBJ2-3, with TRBD2 matching over 13 bases. V dropped 8 bases and J dropped 6; count of bases not matched to a gene: 14. This CDR3 contains 17 residues. CDR1 ENHRY and CDR2 SYGVKD come from the germline V gene. CDR3 coding DNA: TGTGCCATCCAGGGGGGAACGGGACTAGCGGGGCCGGATACGCAGTATTTT. It translates to CAIQGGTGLAGPDTQYF.

The table lists this clone with a count of one. The genes are TRBV4-3 and TRBJ1-3, with 9 bases matching TRBD1. The CDR3 loop spans 17 amino acids. CDR1 LGHNA and CDR2 YSLEER come from the germline V gene. The J segment lost 1 base and the V segment lost 0 bases, leaving 4 bases of the junction unmatched. The CDR3 region is CASSQETGGASGNTIYF. CDR3 in DNA: TGCGCCAGCAGCCAAGAAACAGGGGGCGCATCTGGAAACACCATATATTTT.

The chain couples TRBV11-2 to TRBJ2-2; TRBD2 matches 8 bases. The ends lost 3 bases at V and 4 bases at J; junction bases unmatched: 7. Germline loops: CDR1 SGHAT, CDR2 FQNNGV. CDR3 size: 16 residues. The DNA of the CDR3 is TGTGCCAGCAGCTTCCGCGGGGGGCGGGTCACCGGGGAGCTGTTTTTT. It yields the protein CASSFRGGRVTGELFF.

This clone was observed a handful of times. The chain combines TRBV6-5 with TRBJ2-7; D is possibly TRBD2 (5 bases). CDR1 MNHEY and CDR2 SVGAGI come from the germline V gene. Deletions cut 4 bases from V and 1 base from J, with 14 bases between. This CDR3 contains 15 residues. The CDR3: CASSFSVALSYEQYF. The CDR3 DNA reads as TGTGCCAGCAGTTTTAGCGTAGCGTTATCCTACGAGCAGTACTTC.

This chain connects TRBV24-1 to TRBJ2-1, with D perhaps TRBD2 (7 bases). Germline V CDR1 and CDR2: KGHDR, SFDVKD. V was pared by 5 bases and J by 4 bases, with 26 bases between. The CDR3 consists of 19 residues. This CDR3 is CATSAYRVPSGDTYNEQFF. The DNA of the CDR3 is TGTGCCACCAGTGCCTACAGGGTCCCTAGCGGAGATACTTACAATGAGCAGTTCTTC.

The chain carries TRBV3-1 (or the pseudogene TRBV3-2) and TRBJ2-5; D is undetermined. Germline-derived CDR1 and CDR2 are LGHDT and YNNKEL (reference sequence). The CDR3 has 16 amino acids. Deletions cut 1 base from V and 5 bases from J, with 17 bases between. Here the CDR3 reads CASSQVRTWTKETQYF. Here the CDR3 DNA reads TGTGCCAGCAGCCAAGTTCGGACCTGGACGAAGGAGACCCAGTACTTC.

The genes are TRBV29-1 and TRBJ2-3; 9 bases match TRBD2. Trimming removed 7 bases from V and 0 bases from J; junction bases left unmatched: 8. From germline, CDR1 is SQVTM and CDR2 ANQGSEA. The CDR3 covers 15 residues. CDR3 loop: CSAGGRGGSTDTQYF. The CDR3 bases are TGCAGCGCCGGTGGGCGGGGGGGGAGCACAGATACGCAGTATTTT.

The chain is built from TRBV5-1 and TRBJ1-4; 9 bases match TRBD1. V gave up 5 bases and J gave up 10 bases; unmatched junction bases: 12. The germline gives CDR1 SGHRS, CDR2 YFSETQ. The CDR3 covers 15 residues. As DNA, the CDR3 is TGCGCCAGCAGAACGGGACAGGGCCAAATCGGAAAACTGTTTTTT. Translation: CASRTGQGQIGKLFF.

This clone was found once. J is TRBJ2-6 and V is TRBV9, with 9 bases aligning to TRBD2. This CDR3 contains 18 residues. Germline CDR1 is SGDLS and CDR2 is YYNGEE. V lost 0 bases to trimming and J lost 0 bases; unmatched junction nucleotides: 4. The CDR3 here is CASSVGLAGASGANVLTF. The CDR3 nucleotides are TGTGCCAGCAGCGTAGGTTTAGCGGGAGCCTCTGGGGCCAACGTCCTGACTTTC.

This chain uses TRBV7-8 with TRBJ2-3; 8 bases map to TRBD2. J was trimmed by 2 bases and V by 0 bases; bases with no gene match: 10. CDR3 length: 18 amino acids. CDR1 is SGHVS, CDR2 FQNEAQ, per germline. CDR3: CASSLALLAGPTTDTQYF. The CDR3 bases are TGTGCCAGCAGCTTAGCCCTCTTAGCGGGACCCACCACAGATACGCAGTATTTT.

The J gene is TRBJ1-6, the V gene TRBV2; D may be TRBD1 (5 bases). This CDR3 spans 15 amino acids. CDR1 is SNHLY and CDR2 is FYNNEI in the germline V gene. With 7 bases removed from V and 7 bases from J, the gap between germline ends came to 17 bases. CDR3 in DNA: TGTGCCAGCATTTTAGACAGCTTTCTCAATTCACCCCTCCACTTT. Translated: CASILDSFLNSPLHF.

In its sample, this clone was seen once. The chain employs TRBV14 and TRBJ2-7; D may match TRBD1 or TRBD2 (5 bases each). Germline-derived CDR1 and CDR2 are SGHDN and FVKESK. V was trimmed by 0 bases and J by 2 bases, leaving 14 bases between them. The CDR3 contains 16 residues. The CDR3 bases are TGTGCCAGCAGCCAAGATATATGGGGGATTACCTACGAGCAGTACTTC. Its translation is CASSQDIWGITYEQYF.

The gene calls are TRBV5-1 and TRBJ1-1; TRBD1 matches 9 bases. CDR1 and CDR2 from the germline V gene are SGHRS and YFSETQ. The CDR3 spans 15 residues. V was pared by 4 bases and J by 5 bases, with 9 bases of the junction left unmatched. The CDR3 region has the DNA TGCGCCAGCAGCCCAGGGACAGGGAGTAGAACTGAAGCTTTCTTT. Its protein is CASSPGTGSRTEAFF.

This chain uses TRBV7-3 with TRBJ2-7; the D gene is possibly TRBD2 (6 bases). Looked up from germline, CDR1 is SGHTA and CDR2 is FQGTGA. Trimming removed 5 bases from V and 1 base from J, with 15 bases in between. The CDR3 extends over 15 amino acids. The CDR3 loop is CASSRGTGPSYEQYF. CDR3 DNA sequence: TGTGCCAGCAGCCGGGGGACTGGCCCATCCTACGAGCAGTACTTC. Together with reference TRBV7-3 and TRBJ2-7, the CDR3 gives the full variable domain: GAGVSQTPSNKVTEKGKYVELRCDPISGHTALYWYRQSLGQGPEFLIYFQGTGAADDSGLPNDRFFAVRPEGSVSTLKIQRTERGDSAVYLCASSRGTGPSYEQYFGPGTRLTVT.

V gene TRBV6-5 combines with J gene TRBJ2-1; D gene ambiguous. V lost 8 bases and J lost 15, with 20 bases in between. This CDR3 has 12 residues. Per germline, CDR1 MNHEY and CDR2 SVGAGI. The CDR3 coding sequence is TGTGCCAGCTTGGACCAGGTGACGTTACGGTTCTTC. It is translated as CASLDQVTLRFF.

The chain combines TRBV7-3 with TRBJ2-3; D is ambiguous. Germline values: CDR1 SGHTA, CDR2 FQGTGA. The CDR3 is 13 residues long. Trimming left V 3 bases short and J 6 bases short, with 10 bases between. For the CDR3, the DNA is TGTGCCAGCAGCTTGAACGGGTTCGATACGCAGTATTTT. This sequence encodes CASSLNGFDTQYF.

This chain connects TRBV19 to TRBJ2-2; a weak D match, TRBD1 (6 bases). The CDR3 length is 14 residues. Between the trimmed V and J ends, which lost 1 base and 4 bases, there was a span of 7 bases. The germline gives CDR1 LNHDA, CDR2 SQIVND (reference sequence). The CDR3 DNA is TGTGCCAGTAGTATAGCGGACAGCACCGGGGAGCTGTTTTTT. Translation gives CASSIADSTGELFF.

In DNA, the CDR3 is TGTGCCAGCAGCCGTGGGGGGGGCGCGAAGAACACTGAAGCTTTCTTT. It encodes CASSRGGGAKNTEAFF. The V and J genes are TRBV7-9 and TRBJ1-1; tentatively, D is TRBD1 (6 bases). This CDR3 is 16 amino acids long. CDR1 SEHNR and CDR2 FQNEAQ come from the germline V gene (reference sequence). The V end lost 5 bases, the J end lost 1 base, and 17 bases lay between the germline ends.

The chain has TRBV7-2 and TRBJ1-6; tentatively, D is TRBD1 (5 bases). Germline V gives CDR1 SGHTA, CDR2 FQGNSA. CDR3 length equals 14 residues. The V gene lost 6 bases and the J gene lost 7 bases, with 13 bases spanning the gap. The CDR3 sequence: CASSSAGYNSPLHF. The CDR3 DNA sequence: TGTGCCAGCAGTTCCGCAGGGTACAATTCACCCCTCCACTTT.

The rearrangement links TRBV5-4 to TRBJ1-1; D is undetermined. Trimming removed 4 bases from V and 0 bases from J, with 7 bases in between. The CDR3 covers 13 residues. Germline V gene lookup returns CDR1 SGHNT and CDR2 YYREEE (reference sequence). As DNA, the CDR3 is TGTGCCAGCAGCCTAGAGCTGAACACTGAAGCTTTCTTT. Residues: CASSLELNTEAFF.